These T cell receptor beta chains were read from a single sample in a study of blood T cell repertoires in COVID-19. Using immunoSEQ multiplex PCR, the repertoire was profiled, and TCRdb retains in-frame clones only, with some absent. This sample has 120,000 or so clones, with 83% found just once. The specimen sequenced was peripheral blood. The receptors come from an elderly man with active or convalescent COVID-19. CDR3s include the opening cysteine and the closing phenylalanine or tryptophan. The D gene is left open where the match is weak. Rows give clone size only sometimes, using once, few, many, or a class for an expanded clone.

TGTGCCACCAGCAGAGAGACTAGTGGTGTCGAGCAGTACTTC	CATSRETSGVEQYF	TRBV15	TRBJ2-7	14	-	-
TGTGCCATCAGACAAACAGGGGATGATGGCTACACCTTC	CAIRQTGDDGYTF	TRBV10-3	TRBJ1-2	13	-	TRBD1
TGTGCCAGCAGTGAGGCAGGGTATCAGCCCCAGCATTTT	CASSEAGYQPQHF	TRBV6-1	TRBJ1-5	13	-	-
TGTGCCAGCAATCCACGGGGGGCGGAAGAGACCCAGTACTTC	CASNPRGAEETQYF	TRBV7-2	TRBJ2-5	14	-	-
TGTGCCAGTAGTTCCCTCGCGGGTGGAGGACAGCCCCAGCATTTT	CASSSLAGGGQPQHF	TRBV19	TRBJ1-5	15	-	-
TGTGCCAGCAGTGCCCAGGGGCAGAACACTGAAGCTTTCTTT	CASSAQGQNTEAFF	TRBV6-6	TRBJ1-1	14	once	-
TGTGCCAGCAGCAGACAGGGGAATACGCAGTATTTT	CASSRQGNTQYF	TRBV6-5	TRBJ2-3	12	-	TRBD1
TGTGCCACCAGACCTAGGGAGGACAATGGCTACACCTTC	CATRPREDNGYTF	TRBV24-1	TRBJ1-2	13	-	-
TGTGCCAGCAGCCAAGGGCGTGGGGGGGGTCAAGAGACCCAGTACTTC	CASSQGRGGGQETQYF	TRBV4-2	TRBJ2-5	16	-	TRBD2
TGTGCCAGTAGTACTTCCCAGGGTAGCAATCAGCCCCAGCATTTT	CASSTSQGSNQPQHF	TRBV19	TRBJ1-5	15	once	-
TGTGCCAGTGGAGGGCGGCCATCTAGAGCCAAAAACATTCAGTACTTC	CASGGRPSRAKNIQYF	TRBV28	TRBJ2-4	16	-	-
TGTGCCAGCAGCTTAGACTCTCTAGCGCCCGGGGAGCTGTTTTTT	CASSLDSLAPGELFF	TRBV7-9	TRBJ2-2	15	-	-
TGCAGCGTTCGGCGGGGAGGTGGGAGCACAGATACGCAGTATTTT	CSVRRGGGSTDTQYF	TRBV29-1	TRBJ2-3	15	-	-
TGTGCCAGCAGTTACAGGGAGGGCGGCGGCTACACCTTC	CASSYREGGGYTF	TRBV6-5	TRBJ1-2	13	-	-
TGTGCCAGCAGTTCACAGGGGGCATGGTATGGCTACACCTTC	CASSSQGAWYGYTF	TRBV28	TRBJ1-2	14	-	TRBD1
TGTGCCAGCAGCAAAGAGGCGGGTGCCAACTACGAGCAGTACTTC	CASSKEAGANYEQYF	TRBV21-1	TRBJ2-7	15	-	-
TGCGCCAGCAGCACCGGACAGGCCGGAGGCTACACCTTC	CASSTGQAGGYTF	TRBV5-1	TRBJ1-2	13	-	TRBD1
TGTGCCACCAGCAGAGTTACGCTAGCTCTGGAGACCCAGTACTTC	CATSRVTLALETQYF	TRBV15	TRBJ2-5	15	-	-
TGTGCCAGCAGCTTAGTCTCTAGCAGTCGGGAGACCCAGTACTTC	CASSLVSSSRETQYF	TRBV7-2	TRBJ2-5	15	-	-
TGTGCCAGCAGTTTGGGGGGAGGGAAACTGTTTTTT	CASSLGGGKLFF	TRBV6-5	TRBJ1-4	12	-	-
TGTGCCATCAGTGAGTCGGAGGATAGCAATCAGCCCCAGCATTTT	CAISESEDSNQPQHF	TRBV10-3	TRBJ1-5	15	few	-
TGTGCCAGCCGCCGGGACACCGGCGAGCAGTACTTC	CASRRDTGEQYF	TRBV2	TRBJ2-7	12	-	-
TGTGCCAGCAGCTTGGAAGGACAGAGTTTCAATGAGCAGTTCTTC	CASSLEGQSFNEQFF	TRBV5-5	TRBJ2-1	15	-	-